These 11 T cell receptor beta chains were sequenced from one sample in a study of tumor-infiltrating lymphocytes in primary liver carcinoma. Using a constant-region primer together with ProtoScript II reverse transcriptase, TCR beta cDNA was made from about 500 ng of total RNA. Three nested multiplex PCR rounds, a slightly modified ARM-PCR method, built the TCR beta libraries. TRBV1-TRBV30 forward primers paired with a C-beta reverse primer drove the first two PCR rounds, roughly 10 cycles each. A single record per CDR3 protein comes from TCRdb applying MiXCR to the multiplex PCR reads. The sample comprises some 190,000 distinct CDR3 sequences, over 45% of which are singletons, and approximately 68% rests with the top ten. For blood RNA, unsorted whole blood served as the source, and germline DNA was extracted too. Sequenced input: peripheral blood. These receptor sequences come from a man aged 35 to 55 with primary liver carcinoma and hepatitis B virus infection.

The J gene is TRBJ1-1, the V gene TRBV10-3; D ambiguous. The CDR3 is 16 residues long. Germline-derived CDR1 and CDR2 are ENHRY and SYGVKD. With 0 bases removed from V and 2 bases from J, the gap between germline ends came to 13 bases. CDR3 in amino acids: CAISESPGVKNTEAFF. The CDR3 region has the DNA TGTGCCATCAGTGAGTCCCCAGGAGTAAAAAACACTGAAGCTTTCTTT.

The gene calls are TRBV11-2 and TRBJ2-5; D not certain. The CDR3 runs to 14 residues. The germline CDR1 and CDR2 sequences are SGHAT and FQNNGV. Trimming shortened V by 6 bases and J by 2 bases, and 13 bases separated the two germline ends. CDR3 in DNA: TGTGCCAGCAGTGTACATATGGAACAAGAGACCCAGTACTTC. It is translated as CASSVHMEQETQYF.

A word on this clonotype: One end of the junction varies from germline; a read error may be responsible. The chain combines TRBV6-2 or TRBV6-3 with TRBJ2-7; 7 nucleotides align to TRBD2. Germline-derived CDR1 and CDR2 are MNHEY and SVGEGT. The CDR3 consists of 14 residues. This CDR3 is CASSYLRESYEQYF. The CDR3 bases are TGTGCCAGCAGTTACTTGCGGGAGTCCTACGAGCAGTATTTC.

This clonotype occurred many times. The chain joins TRBV11-2 to TRBJ2-2, with 8 bases matching TRBD2. The trim removed 7 bases at V and 8 bases at J, leaving 6 bases unmatched. The CDR3 has 13 residues. From germline, CDR1 is SGHAT and CDR2 FQNNGV. CDR3 bases: TGTGCCAGCACCCTGGGCGGGAGGGGGGAGCTGTTTTTT. This codes for CASTLGGRGELFF.

Worth noting for this clonotype: This may be a read error: a much more frequent sequence differs by one nucleotide. The gene calls are TRBV29-1 and TRBJ2-1, with D hard to call. Germline-derived CDR1 and CDR2 are SQVTM and ANQGSEA. Trimming stripped 4 bases from V and 5 bases from J, with 15 bases between. The CDR3 is 14 amino acids. The CDR3 DNA sequence: TGCAGCGTTGTTGCGACAAGGGCAAACAATGAGCAGTTCTTC. As protein: CSVVATRANNEQFF.

The CDR3: CASSQDGAGGGEETQYF. In DNA form, the CDR3 reads TGTGCCAGCAGCCAAGACGGAGCTGGAGGGGGGGAAGAGACCCAGTACTTC. The gene calls are TRBV4-2 and TRBJ2-5; the D gene is possibly TRBD2 (7 bases). Germline lookup yields CDR1 LGHNA and CDR2 YNFKEQ. CDR3 size: 17 residues. Trimming took 0 bases from V and 3 from J, leaving 17 bases between them.

The rearrangement uses TRBV12-3 or TRBV12-4 and TRBJ2-4; possible D gene TRBD2, 5 bases. CDR3 size: 16 residues. V was clipped by 4 bases and J by 4 bases, with 17 bases between them. CDR3 bases: TGTGCCAGCAGTTCCCTCTTTGAGGGAGTGAAAAACATTCAGTACTTC. Protein: CASSSLFEGVKNIQYF.

The chain is built from TRBV12-3 or TRBV12-4 and TRBJ2-1; 9 nucleotides agree with TRBD1. The CDR3 is 13 amino acids. V lost 8 bases and J lost 2; bases outside the gene matches: 1. The CDR3 DNA follows: TGTGCCAGCGGGACAGGGACCTACAATGAGCAGTTCTTC. It encodes CASGTGTYNEQFF.

With respect to this clonotype: It may be a read error: a sequence one base away is much more abundant. The chain links TRBV29-1 to TRBJ1-4, with TRBD1 as a possible D gene (6 bases). The CDR3 sequence is 14 residues long. CDR1 and CDR2 (germline): SQVTM, ANQGSEA. Trimming shortened V by 3 bases and J by 7 bases, and 15 bases separated the two germline ends. The CDR3 is CSVEGAGHCEKLFF. In DNA, the CDR3 is TGCAGCGTTGAGGGGGCAGGTCACTGTGAAAAACTGTTTTTT.

The V gene is TRBV15, the J gene TRBJ2-1; maybe TRBD2 (5 bases). The CDR3 is 16 amino acids. CDR1 is LNHNV, CDR2 YYDKDF, per germline (reference sequence). Trimming removed 5 bases at V and 5 bases at J, with 19 bases between. CDR3 sequence: CATSPLRVERNNEQFF. Written as DNA, the CDR3 is TGTGCCACCAGCCCCTTAAGGGTAGAGCGGAACAATGAGCAGTTCTTC.

The rearrangement joins TRBV4-1 to TRBJ2-5; D may be TRBD2 (5 bases). V lost 4 bases and J 5 bases, leaving 23 bases between the germline ends. This CDR3 comprises 17 residues. Germline V gives CDR1 MGHRA, CDR2 YSYEKL. DNA of the CDR3: TGCGCCAGCAGCCGGACGTCCGGGATCCTAAACGGGGAGACCCAGTACTTC. Amino acid sequence: CASSRTSGILNGETQYF.